A selection of T cell receptor beta chains follows, all from one sample in a study of T cells expressing NK-cell markers. TCRdb re-analyzed the 5' RACE reads; it lists each CDR3 protein once, without DNA. Listed are about 150,000 distinct CDR3 sequences; 37% falls within the top ten. Material: blood T cells: a sorted CD56 or NKG2C T cell subset, CD4+ or CD8+ T cells, or bulk PBMC T cells (not recorded which). Source of these receptors: a woman between 50 and 59 years old in good health. The CDR3 runs from the conserved cysteine through the conserved F or W.

CASSPPRQGAGNEQFF TRBJ2-1 TRBV7-9
CASSLSDILAKNIQYF TRBJ2-4 TRBV11-3
CASSSVPGQGYTF TRBJ1-2 TRBV12-3/TRBV12-4
CASSPGRMTGELFF TRBJ2-2 TRBV28
CASSPPGTDRETQYF TRBJ2-5 TRBV7-9
CASGWTGGGYTF TRBJ1-2 TRBV12-5
CASSQRTILEETQYF TRBJ2-5 TRBV5-6
CATSDRLAGEPNEQFF TRBJ2-1 TRBV24-1
CASGLDSSYEQYF TRBJ2-7 TRBV27
CASSSSDSSYNSPLHF TRBJ1-6 TRBV6-5
CASTTQRGDDTQYF TRBJ2-3 TRBV4-1
CSARDRAGPSYEQYF TRBJ2-7 TRBV20-1
CASSLGPQEWGNEQFF TRBJ2-1 TRBV7-9
CATSRDIAVYGYTF TRBJ1-2 TRBV15
CAWSLGGRGEQFF TRBJ2-1 TRBV30
CASSYSDPRTNTEAFF TRBJ1-1 TRBV6-2/TRBV6-3
CASSLGEPLYNEQFF TRBJ2-1 TRBV5-6
CASSLHGSKFF TRBJ2-1 TRBV27
CASRTPGQGTNEQFF TRBJ2-1 TRBV7-9
CASSFDRVTDTQYF TRBJ2-3 TRBV7-9
CASSVSAGTGVNEQFF TRBJ2-1 TRBV9
CASSGQGSSGANVLTF TRBJ2-6 TRBV2
CSVEGVGLADTQYF TRBJ2-3 TRBV29-1
CAWSVDSGRANQFF TRBJ2-1 TRBV30
CASSQVPPDKTYGYTF TRBJ1-2 TRBV3-1
CASSFVTDEAFF TRBJ1-1 TRBV7-9
CASSLVPRNTEAFF TRBJ1-1 TRBV5-1
CSAGQGAYEQYF TRBJ2-7 TRBV29-1
CASSLGTGSLWYEQYF TRBJ2-7 TRBV5-8
CASSPVDGQNQETQYF TRBJ2-5 TRBV18
CAGTRDRPNQPQHF TRBJ1-5 TRBV24-1
CASSQGRPSYNEQFF TRBJ2-1 TRBV4-1
CASSQGTGNEQYF TRBJ2-7 TRBV4-1
CASSPSTTRESASTDTQYF TRBJ2-3 TRBV12-3/TRBV12-4
CASSLTLVGNEQFF TRBJ2-1 TRBV7-7
CASRPRGTDTQYF TRBJ2-3 TRBV28
CASSLGSSSHEQYF TRBJ2-7 TRBV5-6
CAWTEGAASGETQYF TRBJ2-5 TRBV30
CASSDWDSPTGELFF TRBJ2-2 TRBV7-9
CASSPTGGGSTDTQYF TRBJ2-3 TRBV4-1
CASSSGFTDTQYF TRBJ2-3 TRBV6-6
CASSYSQAVHGNTIYF TRBJ1-3 TRBV6-5
CASSQGMGDTGELFF TRBJ2-2 TRBV4-1
CASSLILTSGNTIYF TRBJ1-3 TRBV12-3/TRBV12-4
CALQGSTDTQYF TRBJ2-3 TRBV30
CASSPSGHNEQFF TRBJ2-1 TRBV6-6
CASSSTDQPQHF TRBJ1-5 TRBV7-9
CAISEWTGADGNTIYF TRBJ1-3 TRBV10-3
CASSLIGGTAEAFF TRBJ1-1 TRBV7-9
CASSQEIGTFTYEQYF TRBJ2-7 TRBV4-1
CASSGGQGARNEQFF TRBJ2-1 TRBV7-6
CASSVAGKSTTDTQYF TRBJ2-3 TRBV9